The 30 T cell receptor beta chains below all came from one sample that was sequenced in a study of graft-versus-host responses after intestinal transplantation. These receptors have no identified antigens. TCRdb keeps only in-frame clones here, not all; method: immunoSEQ multiplex PCR. Among 65,000 to 85,000 clones listed, roughly 91% were seen once. The specimen comprised unstimulated CD8+ T cells sorted from spleen or lymph node cells, sampled before transplant. The receptors shown here come from a human donor who was the organ donor for an intestinal transplant.

The J gene is TRBJ1-5, the V gene TRBV6-5, with D possibly being TRBD1 (5 bases). Trimming cost V 4 bases and J 0 bases, with 7 bases left between them. Germline CDR1 and CDR2: MNHEY and SVGAGI. The CDR3 sequence is 14 residues long. The CDR3 region has the DNA TGTGCCAGCAGTTCCACAGGTAGCAATCAGCCCCAGCATTTT. Translated, it gives CASSSTGSNQPQHF.

This clone was found once. The V call is TRBV7-8, the J call TRBJ2-4, with unresolved D. V was shortened by 5 bases and J by 8 bases, with 25 bases between the two germline ends. Germline-derived CDR1 and CDR2 are SGHVS and FQNEAQ. This CDR3 has 17 amino acids. Here the CDR3 DNA reads TGTGCCAGCAGCGGGCCCTCGACATTCCCTAATGAGGACATTCAGTACTTC. This encodes CASSGPSTFPNEDIQYF.

This clone was picked up a small number of times. The chain links TRBV10-3 to TRBJ2-1, with TRBD1 as a possible D gene (6 bases). Germline CDR1 and CDR2: ENHRY and SYGVKD. The CDR3 is 12 residues long. Trimming left V 8 bases short and J 5 bases short, with 10 bases between. The CDR3 DNA sequence: TGTGCCATCGGGGACATAGACAATGAGCAGTTCTTC. Protein sequence: CAIGDIDNEQFF.

The chain combines TRBV7-9 with TRBJ2-5; 10 bases match TRBD2. Germline V gene sequence: CDR1 SEHNR, CDR2 FQNEAQ (reference sequence). V trimming: 4 bases; J trimming: 1 base; junction bases outside the gene matches: 3. The CDR3 contains 15 residues. The CDR3 nucleotides read TGTGCCAGCAGCTCGACTAGCGGGCCCCAAGAGACCCAGTACTTC. It encodes CASSSTSGPQETQYF. Full variable domain (outside the CDR3, taken from reference TRBV7-9 and TRBJ2-5): DTGVSQNPRHKITKRGQNVTFRCDPISEHNRLYWYRQTLGQGPEFLTYFQNEAQLEKSRLLSDRFSAERPKGSFSTLEIQRTEQGDSAMYLCASSSTSGPQETQYFGPGTRLLVL.

This rearrangement joins TRBV29-1 to TRBJ2-7; TRBD2 aligns across 11 bases. Germline trimming cut 3 bases from V and 3 bases from J; bases unmatched to any gene: 4. The germline gives CDR1 SQVTM, CDR2 ANQGSEA. The CDR3 consists of 14 residues. The DNA of the CDR3 is TGCAGCGTTGAGCGACTAGCGGGGAGCTACGAGCAGTACTTC. Translating it yields CSVERLAGSYEQYF.

The chain joins TRBV6-4 to TRBJ2-3; 9 positions agree with TRBD2. This CDR3 contains 16 residues. Germline loops: CDR1 MRHNA, CDR2 SNTAGT. Germline trimming cut 2 bases from V and 3 bases from J; bases unmatched to any gene: 6. CDR3 bases: TGTGCCAGCAGTGACGGTCGTCTAGCGGGGACAGATACGCAGTATTTT. Encoded protein: CASSDGRLAGTDTQYF.

V usage is TRBV2 and J usage is TRBJ1-4; 10 nucleotides match TRBD1. The CDR3 sequence is 14 residues long. Germline CDR1 is SNHLY and CDR2 is FYNNEI. V lost 10 bases, J lost 8 bases, and 10 bases stayed unmatched. The CDR3 DNA reads TGTGCCACCATAGCGACAGGGGGCGAGGAAAAACTGTTTTTT. Amino acids: CATIATGGEEKLFF. Variable domain in full (rest from reference TRBV2 and TRBJ1-4): EPEVTQTPSHQVTQMGQEVILRCVPISNHLYFYWYRQILGQKVEFLVSFYNNEISEKSEIFDDQFSVERPDGSNFTLKIRSTKLEDSAMYFCATIATGGEEKLFFGSGTQLSVL.

The V gene is TRBV30, the J gene TRBJ1-2, with no clear D. The CDR3 has 13 amino acids. Between the trimmed V and J ends, which lost 1 base and 8 bases, there was a span of 14 bases. Germline assignment: CDR1 GTSNPN and CDR2 SVGIG (reference sequence). CDR3 loop: CAWSGGVSPGYTF. Written as DNA, the CDR3 is TGTGCCTGGAGTGGAGGAGTCTCCCCCGGCTACACCTTC.

The chain combines TRBV5-8 with TRBJ2-1; possibly TRBD1 for D (5 bases). CDR3 size: 12 residues. CDR1 is SGHTS and CDR2 is YDEGEE in the germline V gene. V lost 2 bases to trimming and J lost 9 bases, with 9 bases between them. CDR3 region: CASSLGVSEQFF. The CDR3 nucleotides are TGTGCCAGCAGCTTAGGGGTGAGTGAGCAGTTCTTC.

The chain is built from TRBV9 and TRBJ1-1; D is perhaps TRBD1 (5 bases). CDR3 size: 15 residues. Germline lookup yields CDR1 SGDLS and CDR2 YYNGEE. The germline V and J ends were trimmed by 6 bases and 4 bases, with 19 bases remaining between them. The CDR3 nucleotides are TGTGCCAGCAACCAGCCAGGAGAGGGGATCACTGAAGCTTTCTTT. Translated, it gives CASNQPGEGITEAFF.

The chain links TRBV14 to TRBJ2-2; no clear D. Germline V lookup: CDR1 SGHDN, CDR2 FVKESK. Trimming removed 4 bases at V and 8 bases at J, with 11 bases between. The CDR3 is 13 residues long. In DNA, the CDR3 is TGTGCCAGCAGCCTACGGGTTAGTGGGGAGCTGTTTTTT. Protein: CASSLRVSGELFF. The full variable domain, its missing parts supplied by reference TRBV14 and TRBJ2-2, is EAGVTQFPSHSVIEKGQTVTLRCDPISGHDNLYWYRRVMGKEIKFLLHFVKESKQDESGMPNNRFLAERTGGTYSTLKVQPAELEDSGVYFCASSLRVSGELFFGEGSRLTVL.

Details on this clone: This sample includes further DNA sequences coding for the same CDR3. The rearrangement links TRBV5-4 to TRBJ1-2; possibly TRBD1 for D (6 bases). Germline V gene sequence: CDR1 SGHNT, CDR2 YYREEE (reference sequence). The CDR3 totals 14 residues. Between the trimmed V and J ends, which lost 4 bases and 8 bases, there was a span of 18 bases. Written as DNA, the CDR3 is TGTGCCAGCAGCCCCCGGGGAAGGGGGTACGGCTACACCTTC. Translated: CASSPRGRGYGYTF.

The V gene is TRBV7-6, the J gene TRBJ2-1, with 10 bases fitting TRBD2. Trimming removed 5 bases from V and 7 bases from J; junction bases left unmatched: 8. CDR3 length: 15 amino acids. Germline lookup yields CDR1 SGHVS and CDR2 FNYEAQ. CDR3 protein: CASSRIAGGRNEQFF. The CDR3 nucleotides are TGTGCCAGCAGCCGAATAGCGGGGGGAAGAAATGAGCAGTTCTTC.

The chain employs TRBV6-6 and TRBJ1-5, with D possibly matching TRBD1 (6 bases). V dropped 6 bases and J dropped 6 bases, with 18 bases sitting between them. Germline V lookup: CDR1 MNHNY, CDR2 SVGAGI (reference sequence). The CDR3 has 15 amino acids. The CDR3 bases are TGTGCCAGCAGCAGTCAGGACAGCGGCTTTCAGCCCCAGCATTTT. This gives the protein CASSSQDSGFQPQHF.

Only a few counts were recorded for this clone. The chain uses TRBV9 and TRBJ2-7; the match to TRBD2 covers 7 bases. The CDR3 is 12 residues long. The V segment lost 3 bases and the J segment 7 bases; nucleotides outside the gene matches: 4. Germline-derived CDR1 and CDR2 are SGDLS and YYNGEE. In DNA, the CDR3 is TGTGCCAGCAGCGGGGGGGGGTCTGAGCAGTACTTC. Translated: CASSGGGSEQYF.

The chain employs TRBV4-1 and TRBJ1-1; D remains unclear. The V and J ends lost 0 bases and 5 bases respectively, with 10 bases between them. This CDR3 is 14 amino acids long. Germline CDR1 reads MGHRA; CDR2 reads YSYEKL. The CDR3 DNA follows: TGCGCCAGCAGCCAAGATCAGGCACCTACTGAAGCTTTCTTT. Amino acid sequence: CASSQDQAPTEAFF.

Only one count was recorded for this clone. This sequence joins TRBV4-1 and TRBJ2-1; D gene uncertain. This CDR3 region has 15 residues. V was clipped by 6 bases and J by 0 bases, with 12 bases between them. Germline lookup yields CDR1 MGHRA and CDR2 YSYEKL. The CDR3 region is CASSTSPHSYNEQFF. The CDR3 region has the DNA TGCGCCAGCAGTACCTCTCCCCACTCCTACAATGAGCAGTTCTTC.

The rearrangement joins TRBV5-1 to TRBJ1-6; D gene unclear. The CDR3 covers 17 residues. CDR1 is SGHRS, CDR2 YFSETQ, per germline. The germline V and J ends were trimmed by 3 bases and 3 bases, with 16 bases remaining between them. Here the CDR3 DNA reads TGCGCCAGCAGCTCGGGGTGGGAGCGGGGCTATAATTCACCCCTCCACTTT. Its protein product is CASSSGWERGYNSPLHF.

The V gene is TRBV14, the J gene TRBJ2-1; D is unclear. Germline CDR1 and CDR2: SGHDN and FVKESK. The CDR3 length is 13 residues. V was trimmed by 0 bases and J by 4 bases, leaving 4 bases between them. CDR3 coding DNA: TGTGCCAGCAGCCAAGAACAATACAATGAGCAGTTCTTC. The encoded protein is CASSQEQYNEQFF.

The gene calls are TRBV7-8 and TRBJ1-1; D unresolved. Germline-derived CDR1 and CDR2 are SGHVS and FQNEAQ. The CDR3 has 15 residues. Between the trimmed V and J ends, which lost 3 bases and 1 base, there was a span of 12 bases. CDR3 nucleotides: TGTGCCAGCAGCTTTCAGGCGCCTGGGAACACTGAAGCTTTCTTT. As protein: CASSFQAPGNTEAFF. The full variable domain, its missing parts supplied by reference TRBV7-8 and TRBJ1-1, is GAGVSQSPRYKVAKRGQDVALRCDPISGHVSLFWYQQALGQGPEFLTYFQNEAQLDKSGLPSDRFFAERPEGSVSTLKIQRTQQEDSAVYLCASSFQAPGNTEAFFGQGTRLTVV.

The chain joins TRBV4-1 to TRBJ2-6; D may be TRBD1 or TRBD2 (5 bases each). Per the germline V gene, CDR1 is MGHRA and CDR2 is YSYEKL. The CDR3 covers 16 residues. Trimming removed 4 bases from V and 0 bases from J, with 10 bases in between. The CDR3 sequence is CASSPEGSSGANVLTF. The DNA for the CDR3 is TGCGCCAGCAGCCCTGAGGGGAGCTCTGGGGCCAACGTCCTGACTTTC.

The J gene is TRBJ1-1, the V gene TRBV15; D unclear. Germline assignment: CDR1 LNHNV and CDR2 YYDKDF (reference sequence). This CDR3 has 12 amino acids. V dropped 6 bases and J dropped 7 bases, with 12 bases sitting between them. CDR3 amino acids: CATRTPGFEAFF. As DNA, the CDR3 is TGTGCCACCAGAACGCCGGGGTTTGAAGCTTTCTTT.

V and J are TRBV11-1 and TRBJ2-7; 8 positions agree with TRBD1. Germline CDR1 and CDR2: SGHAT and FQDESV (reference sequence). The CDR3 covers 17 residues. V gave up 2 bases and J gave up 2 bases; unmatched junction bases: 11. The CDR3 region is CASSLPYGQGDPYEQYF. CDR3 sequence (DNA): TGTGCCAGCAGCTTACCTTACGGACAGGGCGATCCCTACGAGCAGTACTTC.

The chain employs TRBV4-2 and TRBJ2-7; 8 nucleotides match TRBD2. J was trimmed by 5 bases and V by 0 bases; bases with no gene match: 6. The CDR3 runs to 15 residues. Germline assignment: CDR1 LGHNA and CDR2 YNFKEQ. In DNA form, the CDR3 reads TGTGCCAGCAGCCAAGATGCGGGGGGTTATAACGAGCAGTACTTC. Protein sequence: CASSQDAGGYNEQYF.

The CDR3 spells CASSSIYQVLGAFF. CDR3 nucleotide sequence: TGTGCCAGCAGCTCTATATACCAGGTCCTAGGGGCTTTCTTT. The rearrangement uses TRBV5-8 and TRBJ1-1; D is uncertain. CDR1 and CDR2 from the germline V gene are SGHTS and YDEGEE. The CDR3 sequence is 14 residues long. V lost 3 bases and J 11 bases, leaving 20 bases between the germline ends.

This clone was found a few times. This chain joins TRBV5-1 and TRBJ1-1; TRBD1 aligns across 9 bases. This CDR3 region has 16 residues. After removal of 0 bases from V and 1 base from J, the junction contained 4 bases not matched to a gene. The germline V gene encodes CDR1 SGHRS and CDR2 YFSETQ. Here the CDR3 DNA reads TGCGCCAGCAGCTTGGCCTTGGGACAGGGGAACACTGAAGCTTTCTTT. Translated, it gives CASSLALGQGNTEAFF.

The V gene is TRBV2, the J gene TRBJ1-1, with 7 bases lining up with TRBD1. With 0 bases clipped from V and 4 bases from J, the junction kept 2 bases outside the gene matches. Germline V gives CDR1 SNHLY, CDR2 FYNNEI. The CDR3 contains 14 residues. CDR3 region: CASSEARTGTEAFF. The CDR3 DNA follows: TGTGCCAGCAGTGAAGCCAGGACAGGCACTGAAGCTTTCTTT.

The chain uses TRBV28 and TRBJ2-7; 7 positions agree with TRBD2. The ends lost 5 bases at V and 7 bases at J; junction bases unmatched: 8. This CDR3 has 13 residues. Germline V gene sequence: CDR1 MDHEN, CDR2 SYDVKM. Here the CDR3 reads CASSPDPGREQYF. The CDR3 nucleotides are TGTGCCAGCAGTCCAGACCCCGGGAGGGAGCAGTACTTC.

The V gene is TRBV4-1, the J gene TRBJ1-1, with 7 bases fitting TRBD1. Germline trimming cut 0 bases from V and 4 bases from J; bases unmatched to any gene: 8. The CDR3 length is 16 residues. Per the germline V gene, CDR1 is MGHRA and CDR2 is YSYEKL. Here the CDR3 DNA reads TGCGCCAGCAGCCAAGAGGAGGGCCAGGGGGGCACTGAAGCTTTCTTT. This gives the protein CASSQEEGQGGTEAFF.

The chain is built from TRBV19 and TRBJ1-1; D might be TRBD1 (6 bases). The V gene's germline CDR1 is LNHDA and CDR2 SQIVND (reference sequence). The V end lost 4 bases, the J end lost 8 bases, and 11 bases lay between the germline ends. This CDR3 region has 12 residues. CDR3 amino acids: CASSTGAFEAFF. CDR3 in DNA: TGTGCCAGTAGTACAGGGGCCTTCGAAGCTTTCTTT.